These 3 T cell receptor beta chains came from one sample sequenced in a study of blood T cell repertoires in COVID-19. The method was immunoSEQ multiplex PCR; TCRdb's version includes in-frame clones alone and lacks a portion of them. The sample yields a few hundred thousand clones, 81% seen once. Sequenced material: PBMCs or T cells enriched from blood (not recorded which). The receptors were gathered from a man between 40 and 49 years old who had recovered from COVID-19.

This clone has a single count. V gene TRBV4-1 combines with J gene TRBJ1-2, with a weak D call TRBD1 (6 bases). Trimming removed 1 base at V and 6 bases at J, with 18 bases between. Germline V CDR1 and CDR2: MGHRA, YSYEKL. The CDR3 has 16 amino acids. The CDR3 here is CASSQVWDTSRDGYTF. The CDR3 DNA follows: TGCGCCAGCAGCCAAGTTTGGGACACAAGCCGCGATGGCTACACCTTC.

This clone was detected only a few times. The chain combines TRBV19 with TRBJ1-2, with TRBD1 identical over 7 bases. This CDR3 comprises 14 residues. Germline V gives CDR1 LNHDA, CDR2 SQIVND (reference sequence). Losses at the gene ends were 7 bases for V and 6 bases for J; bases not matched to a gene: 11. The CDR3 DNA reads TGTGCCAGTATAAGCAAGGGACAGAGCAATGGCTACACCTTC. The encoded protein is CASISKGQSNGYTF.

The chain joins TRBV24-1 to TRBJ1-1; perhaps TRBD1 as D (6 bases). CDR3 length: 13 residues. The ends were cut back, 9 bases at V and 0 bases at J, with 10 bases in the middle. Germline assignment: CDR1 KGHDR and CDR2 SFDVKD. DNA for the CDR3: TGTGCCACCCGACAGGCCGTGAACACTGAAGCTTTCTTT. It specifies CATRQAVNTEAFF.